The entry that follows covers one T cell receptor (beta chain) sequence. The germline gives CDR1 MNHNY, CDR2 SVGAGI (reference sequence). Trimming took 2 bases from V and 2 from J, leaving 10 bases between them. The CDR3 extends over 15 amino acids. This entry is derived from a study of identifying expanded T cells in peripheral blood. Method: immunoSEQ multiplex PCR; TCRdb's copy keeps in-frame clones and lacks some. The table records around 100,000 clones, more than 85% of them present only once. The genes are TRBV6-6 and TRBJ1-5; D is ambiguous. The source of this sequence is a person aged 18 to 75 in good health. The sample taken for sequencing was blood. CDR3 coding DNA: TGTGCCAGCAGTTACAGGGCGGTGGGCAATCAGCCCCAGCATTTT. As protein: CASSYRAVGNQPQHF.